Shown below are 9 T cell receptor beta chains from a single sample sequenced in a study of pediatric ulcerative colitis. Repertoires were generated with immunoSEQ multiplex PCR, while TCRdb's copy carries only in-frame clones and drops some. The repertoire holds roughly 25,000 clones, with 65% to 80% as singletons. Rectal tissue came from one to two pinch biopsies taken at colonoscopy. The sample consisted of gut tissue. Source of these receptors: a boy between 10 and 17 years old with severe ulcerative colitis.

This clone was picked up one time. The chain employs TRBV18 and TRBJ1-1, with a tentative D call TRBD1 (5 bases). With 5 bases removed from V and 6 bases from J, the gap between germline ends came to 10 bases. Germline assignment: CDR1 KGHSH and CDR2 LQKENI. The CDR3 is 12 amino acids. CDR3 protein: CASSSGASEAFF. The CDR3, as DNA: TGTGCCAGCTCATCCGGGGCTTCTGAAGCTTTCTTT.

CDR3 in DNA: TGTGCCAGCAGCCCAAGAGGGGCAGGGAATCAGCCCCAGCATTTT. It yields the protein CASSPRGAGNQPQHF. The chain recombines TRBV6-6 with TRBJ1-5; perhaps TRBD1 as D (5 bases). V shed 6 bases and J shed 4 bases, with 16 bases lying between them. This CDR3 region has 15 residues. Germline CDR1 and CDR2: MNHNY and SVGAGI (reference sequence).

This chain uses TRBV14 with TRBJ1-1; D call uncertain. The CDR3 length is 14 residues. Germline V gives CDR1 SGHDN, CDR2 FVKESK. Trimming left V 4 bases short and J 4 bases short, with 13 bases between. CDR3 sequence (DNA): TGTGCCAGCAGCCTAAGCGGACGGGGCACTGAAGCTTTCTTT. It translates to CASSLSGRGTEAFF.

The chain links TRBV5-4 to TRBJ2-1, with TRBD2 matching over 11 bases. The CDR3 spans 18 residues. V lost 3 bases, J lost 4 bases, and 12 bases stayed unmatched. CDR1 is SGHNT and CDR2 is YYREEE in the germline V gene (reference sequence). CDR3 coding DNA: TGTGCCAGCAGCTCCTCCGGGACTAGCGGAGTTCTTTACAATGAGCAGTTCTTC. Its translation is CASSSSGTSGVLYNEQFF. Full variable domain (remainder filled in from reference TRBV5-4 and TRBJ2-1): ETGVTQSPTHLIKTRGQQVTLRCSSQSGHNTVSWYQQALGQGPQFIFQYYREEENGRGNFPPRFSGLQFPNYSSELNVNALELDDSALYLCASSSSGTSGVLYNEQFFGPGTRLTVL.

The rearrangement links TRBV7-6 to TRBJ2-7; 9 nucleotides agree with TRBD2. In germline, CDR1 is SGHVS, CDR2 FNYEAQ. The CDR3 spans 18 residues. The ends lost 6 bases at V and 3 bases at J; junction bases unmatched: 18. The CDR3 nucleotides are TGTGCCAGCAGTCGGACTAGCGCGAGCCGACCCTACATCTACGAGCAGTACTTC. Its translation: CASSRTSASRPYIYEQYF.

The chain has TRBV18 and TRBJ2-3; tentatively, D is TRBD2 (5 bases). This CDR3 is 14 amino acids long. Germline CDR1 KGHSH, CDR2 LQKENI. V was shortened by 0 bases and J by 2 bases, with 6 bases between the two germline ends. The CDR3 DNA follows: TGTGCCAGCTCACCACCTAGCGCCACAGATACGCAGTATTTT. It encodes CASSPPSATDTQYF.

The gene calls are TRBV6-5 and TRBJ1-5; D gene uncertain. The germline V gene encodes CDR1 MNHEY and CDR2 SVGAGI. CDR3 size: 14 residues. The germline V and J ends were trimmed by 5 bases and 5 bases, with 13 bases remaining between them. CDR3 residues: CASSPGFLDQPQHF. The CDR3 nucleotides are TGTGCCAGCAGTCCTGGATTTCTGGATCAGCCCCAGCATTTT.

The genes are TRBV2 and TRBJ2-3; 13 bases align to TRBD2. The germline V gene encodes CDR1 SNHLY and CDR2 FYNNEI. The junction had 11 bases not matched to a gene; V was cut back by 7 bases and J by 1 base. The CDR3 consists of 18 residues. CDR3 sequence: CASTPLGLAGTGTDTQYF. In DNA, the CDR3 is TGTGCCAGCACGCCGCTGGGACTAGCGGGGACGGGCACAGATACGCAGTATTTT.

This sequence joins TRBV2 and TRBJ1-1; 7 nucleotides match TRBD1. This CDR3 region has 15 residues. Trimming removed 7 bases from V and 1 base from J; junction bases left unmatched: 9. Germline CDR1 is SNHLY and CDR2 is FYNNEI. The DNA of the CDR3 is TGTGCCAGCATGGTAAGCCGGACAGGGAACACTGAAGCTTTCTTT. Its translation is CASMVSRTGNTEAFF.